This T cell receptor beta chain was captured in a study of blood T cell repertoires in COVID-19. Study as a whole: Acute-phase and convalescent COVID-19 samples originated in the United States, Italy and Spain. The analysed material was cDNA or gDNA that came from T cells, B-cell-depleted T cells, or PBMCs.

Here immunoSEQ multiplex PCR was the method, and the copy in TCRdb shows in-frame clones only, minus some. In the table there are some 200,000 clones, 70% to 85% of which are singletons. Germline V gene lookup returns CDR1 MGHRA and CDR2 YSYEKL. V was shortened by 1 base and J by 5 bases, with 16 bases between the two germline ends. This CDR3 is built from 16 residues. The chain joins TRBV4-1 to TRBJ2-3, with TRBD2 as a possible D gene (6 bases). Sequences were obtained from peripheral blood. This receptor was taken from a man aged 45-60 years with active or convalescent COVID-19. CDR3 residues: CASSQGGGSGGDTQYF. CDR3 sequence (DNA): TGCGCCAGCAGCCAAGGTGGGGGGTCCGGAGGAGATACGCAGTATTTT.